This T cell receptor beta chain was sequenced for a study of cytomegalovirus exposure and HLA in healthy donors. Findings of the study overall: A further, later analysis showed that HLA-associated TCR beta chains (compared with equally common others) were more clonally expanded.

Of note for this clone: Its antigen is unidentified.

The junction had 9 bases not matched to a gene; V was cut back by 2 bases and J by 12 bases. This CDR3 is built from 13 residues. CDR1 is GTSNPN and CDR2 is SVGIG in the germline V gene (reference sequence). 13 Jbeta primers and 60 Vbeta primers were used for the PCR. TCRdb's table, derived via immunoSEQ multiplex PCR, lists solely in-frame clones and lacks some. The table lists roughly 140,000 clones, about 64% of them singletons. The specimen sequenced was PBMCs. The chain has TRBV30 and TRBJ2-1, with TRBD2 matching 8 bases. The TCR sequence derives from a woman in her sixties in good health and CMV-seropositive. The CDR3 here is CAWSSFGGLGQFF. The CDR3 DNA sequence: TGTGCCTGGAGTAGCTTTGGGGGACTAGGGCAGTTCTTC.